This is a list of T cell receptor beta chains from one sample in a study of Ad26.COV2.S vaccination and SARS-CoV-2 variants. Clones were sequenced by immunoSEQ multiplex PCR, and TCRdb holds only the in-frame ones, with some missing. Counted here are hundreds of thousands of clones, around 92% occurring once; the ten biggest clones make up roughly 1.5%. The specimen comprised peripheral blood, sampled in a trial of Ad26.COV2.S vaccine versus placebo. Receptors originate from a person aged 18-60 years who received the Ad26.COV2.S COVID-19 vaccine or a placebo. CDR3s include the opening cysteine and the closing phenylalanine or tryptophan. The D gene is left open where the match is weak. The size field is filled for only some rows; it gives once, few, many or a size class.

cdr3_nt: TGTGCCAGCTCACCGGGACTAGCGGATACGCAGTATTTT; cdr3_aa: CASSPGLADTQYF; j_call: TRBJ2-3; v_call: TRBV18; clone_size: once; d_call: TRBD2
cdr3_nt: TGTGCCAGCAGTGACCTCCGAGCGGGAGATACCGGGGAGCTGTTTTTT; cdr3_aa: CASSDLRAGDTGELFF; j_call: TRBJ2-2; v_call: TRBV25-1; clone_size: NA; d_call: TRBD2
cdr3_nt: TGTGCCAGCAGCAGGGGGCCGGGTGGAAACACCATATATTTT; cdr3_aa: CASSRGPGGNTIYF; j_call: TRBJ1-3; v_call: TRBV6-5; clone_size: NA; d_call: TRBD1
cdr3_nt: TGTGCCAGCAGTGAAGGCCAGACAGGGAGGTACGAGCAGTACTTC; cdr3_aa: CASSEGQTGRYEQYF; j_call: TRBJ2-7; v_call: TRBV25-1; clone_size: NA; d_call: NA
cdr3_nt: TGTGCCAGCTCACCCCAGGCGGACGAGCAGTACTTC; cdr3_aa: CASSPQADEQYF; j_call: TRBJ2-7; v_call: TRBV18; clone_size: NA; d_call: NA
cdr3_nt: TGTGCCAGCTCACCTCCCGGGACAGGGGCCTACGAGCAGTACTTC; cdr3_aa: CASSPPGTGAYEQYF; j_call: TRBJ2-7; v_call: TRBV18; clone_size: NA; d_call: TRBD1
cdr3_nt: TGTGCCAGCAGTTCCCAGGGCCCTTATCAGCCCCAGCATTTT; cdr3_aa: CASSSQGPYQPQHF; j_call: TRBJ1-5; v_call: TRBV27; clone_size: NA; d_call: NA
cdr3_nt: TGTGCCAGCAGCCTTCGGGACAGATTCTACGAGCAGTACTTC; cdr3_aa: CASSLRDRFYEQYF; j_call: TRBJ2-7; v_call: TRBV7-9; clone_size: NA; d_call: TRBD1
cdr3_nt: TGTGCCAGCAGGACATCTGGGGGGACAGGGGGCTACGAGCAGTACTTC; cdr3_aa: CASRTSGGTGGYEQYF; j_call: TRBJ2-7; v_call: TRBV25-1; clone_size: NA; d_call: TRBD1
cdr3_nt: TGTGCCTGGAGCGGGCTCACAACTAATGAAAAACTGTTTTTT; cdr3_aa: CAWSGLTTNEKLFF; j_call: TRBJ1-4; v_call: TRBV30; clone_size: NA; d_call: NA
cdr3_nt: TGTGCCACCAGTGACACAAGGACTAGCCTCAATGAGCAGTTCTTC; cdr3_aa: CATSDTRTSLNEQFF; j_call: TRBJ2-1; v_call: TRBV24-1; clone_size: NA; d_call: TRBD2
cdr3_nt: TGCGCCAGCCCCCCTCTTACAGATGGCAATCAGCCCCAGCATTTT; cdr3_aa: CASPPLTDGNQPQHF; j_call: TRBJ1-5; v_call: TRBV5-1; clone_size: once; d_call: NA
cdr3_nt: TGTGCCACCAGTGATTCGGGACTAGCGGGAAACACAGATACGCAGTATTTT; cdr3_aa: CATSDSGLAGNTDTQYF; j_call: TRBJ2-3; v_call: TRBV24-1; clone_size: NA; d_call: TRBD2
cdr3_nt: TGTGCCTGGAGTGTTCGGGACAGGGGGCTCGCTGAAGCTTTCTTT; cdr3_aa: CAWSVRDRGLAEAFF; j_call: TRBJ1-1; v_call: TRBV30; clone_size: NA; d_call: TRBD1
cdr3_nt: TGCGCCAGCACCTATGAGGGGGTTGCAGATACGCAGTATTTT; cdr3_aa: CASTYEGVADTQYF; j_call: TRBJ2-3; v_call: TRBV5-1; clone_size: NA; d_call: NA
cdr3_nt: TGCGCCAGTCGGACAGGGAACACAGATACGCAGTATTTT; cdr3_aa: CASRTGNTDTQYF; j_call: TRBJ2-3; v_call: TRBV5-1; clone_size: NA; d_call: TRBD1
cdr3_nt: TGTGCCAGCAGCTTTACATCCGGACCGGGCTACGAGCAGTACTTC; cdr3_aa: CASSFTSGPGYEQYF; j_call: TRBJ2-7; v_call: TRBV7-2; clone_size: NA; d_call: NA
cdr3_nt: TGCGCCAGCAGGAGGACAGGGGATGGAAACACCATATATTTT; cdr3_aa: CASRRTGDGNTIYF; j_call: TRBJ1-3; v_call: TRBV10-1; clone_size: once; d_call: TRBD1
cdr3_nt: TGTGCCAGCAGCTTAGACCTGCTCTCTGGGGCCAACGTCCTGACTTTC; cdr3_aa: CASSLDLLSGANVLTF; j_call: TRBJ2-6; v_call: TRBV11-2; clone_size: once; d_call: NA
cdr3_nt: TGTGCCGTTAAACAGGACAACACTGAAGCTTTCTTT; cdr3_aa: CAVKQDNTEAFF; j_call: TRBJ1-1; v_call: TRBV10-3; clone_size: few; d_call: NA
cdr3_nt: TGTGCCAGCAGCCACTTACTTACAGGGGGCGCTTACTATGGCTACACCTTC; cdr3_aa: CASSHLLTGGAYYGYTF; j_call: TRBJ1-2; v_call: TRBV3-1/TRBV3-2; clone_size: NA; d_call: TRBD1
cdr3_nt: TGTGCCAGCAGCTTGGATGGGGGTCGGACAGATACGCAGTATTTT; cdr3_aa: CASSLDGGRTDTQYF; j_call: TRBJ2-3; v_call: TRBV5-4; clone_size: NA; d_call: NA
cdr3_nt: TGTGCCAGCAGTACGGCTAGCTCCTACAATGAGCAGTTCTTC; cdr3_aa: CASSTASSYNEQFF; j_call: TRBJ2-1; v_call: TRBV6-5; clone_size: NA; d_call: NA
cdr3_nt: TGTGCCAGCAGCCAAGATGGTCTAGCGGACCCGCCAGGAGATACGCAGTATTTT; cdr3_aa: CASSQDGLADPPGDTQYF; j_call: TRBJ2-3; v_call: TRBV3-1/TRBV3-2; clone_size: NA; d_call: TRBD2
cdr3_nt: TGTGCCAGCAGTTTTGGACAGAAGAACACTGAAGCTTTCTTT; cdr3_aa: CASSFGQKNTEAFF; j_call: TRBJ1-1; v_call: TRBV7-2; clone_size: once; d_call: NA
cdr3_nt: TGCAGCGTTGTCAGGAACAGGGCCCCTGGCTACACCTTC; cdr3_aa: CSVVRNRAPGYTF; j_call: TRBJ1-2; v_call: TRBV29-1; clone_size: NA; d_call: NA
cdr3_nt: TGCGCCAGCAGCCAAGGGACAGGGGATGGCTATGGCTACACCTTC; cdr3_aa: CASSQGTGDGYGYTF; j_call: TRBJ1-2; v_call: TRBV4-1; clone_size: NA; d_call: TRBD1
cdr3_nt: TGTGCAAGTCGCACAGCCGAGCCCCCTACAGGGGTTCTCTACGAGCAGTACTTC; cdr3_aa: CASRTAEPPTGVLYEQYF; j_call: TRBJ2-7; v_call: TRBV12-2; clone_size: few; d_call: NA
cdr3_nt: TGTGCCAGCAGCGTAGAGGGGATGGGCTCCTACAATGAGCAGTTCTTC; cdr3_aa: CASSVEGMGSYNEQFF; j_call: TRBJ2-1; v_call: TRBV9; clone_size: NA; d_call: NA
cdr3_nt: TGTGCCAGCAGTCCCTGGACAGGGAACCAGCCCCAGCATTTT; cdr3_aa: CASSPWTGNQPQHF; j_call: TRBJ1-5; v_call: TRBV27; clone_size: NA; d_call: TRBD1